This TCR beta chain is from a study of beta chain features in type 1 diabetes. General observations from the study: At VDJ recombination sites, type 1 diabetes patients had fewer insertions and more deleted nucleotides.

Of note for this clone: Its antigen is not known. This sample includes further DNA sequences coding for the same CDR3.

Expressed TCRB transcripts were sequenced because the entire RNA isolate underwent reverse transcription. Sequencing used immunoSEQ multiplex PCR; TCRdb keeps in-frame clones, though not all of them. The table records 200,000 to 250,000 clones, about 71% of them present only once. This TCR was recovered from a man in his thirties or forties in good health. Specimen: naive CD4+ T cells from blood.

In nucleotides, the CDR3 is TGTGCCTGGAGTGTACTAGCGAGCACAGATACGCAGTATTTT. Its translation is CAWSVLASTDTQYF. The rearrangement joins TRBV30 to TRBJ2-3, with 7 bases identical to TRBD2. The germline V gene encodes CDR1 GTSNPN and CDR2 SVGIG (reference sequence). V gave up 0 bases and J gave up 0 bases; unmatched junction bases: 0. This CDR3 region has 14 residues.